The 23 T cell receptor beta chains presented below share a single source sample, sequenced in a study of ipilimumab plus nivolumab after autologous stem cell transplantation. The assay was immunoSEQ multiplex PCR, and TCRdb's table has in-frame clones only and misses some. The sample shows roughly 16,000 clones, approximately 78% of them seen only once. The sample consisted of PBMCs, taken in a trial of ipilimumab plus nivolumab as post-transplant consolidation. These receptors originate from a male donor with diffuse large B-cell lymphoma.

The chain joins TRBV6-5 to TRBJ2-7; D remains ambiguous. Trimming took 1 base from V and 6 from J, leaving 10 bases between them. This CDR3 comprises 13 residues. Per the germline V gene, CDR1 is MNHEY and CDR2 is SVGAGI. The CDR3 sequence: CASSYYQVGEQYF. Written as DNA, the CDR3 is TGTGCCAGCAGTTACTACCAGGTCGGCGAGCAGTACTTC.

V and J are TRBV19 and TRBJ2-5; tentative D call: TRBD2 (7 bases). This CDR3 has 15 amino acids. Germline V lookup: CDR1 LNHDA, CDR2 SQIVND (reference sequence). V lost 10 bases, J lost 5 bases, and 23 bases lay in between. The CDR3 spells CATRRGGARRETQYF. The CDR3 DNA reads as TGTGCCACCCGGAGGGGGGGGGCGCGGCGGGAGACCCAGTACTTC.

The chain is built from TRBV4-3 and TRBJ1-4; no clear D gene. Trimming removed 3 bases at V and 4 bases at J, with 15 bases between. The CDR3 has 16 amino acids. The V gene's germline CDR1 is LGHNA and CDR2 YSLEER. The CDR3 DNA sequence: TGCGCCAGCAGCCACGAATTATCGGGGAATAATGAAAAACTGTTTTTT. Translation: CASSHELSGNNEKLFF.

The chain recombines TRBV27 with TRBJ1-5; 7 nucleotides line up with TRBD1. The CDR3 extends over 15 amino acids. Trimming at V came to 5 bases and at J to 7 bases, leaving 11 bases not matched to a gene. CDR1 is MNHEY, CDR2 SMNVEV, per germline (reference sequence). The CDR3 nucleotides are TGTGCCAGCAGTACAACAGGGGAATTAGGCCAGCCCCAGCATTTT. It yields the protein CASSTTGELGQPQHF.

This clone appeared once. The chain recombines TRBV6-5 with TRBJ2-7, with 7 bases aligning to TRBD2. This CDR3 spans 15 amino acids. Per the germline V gene, CDR1 is MNHEY and CDR2 is SVGAGI. Trimming removed 2 bases from V and 3 bases from J; junction bases left unmatched: 7. As DNA, the CDR3 is TGTGCCAGCAGTTACGGGAGGGAGGGTTTCTACGAGCAGTACTTC. Translation: CASSYGREGFYEQYF.

The J gene is TRBJ1-2, the V gene TRBV7-2; D remains unclear. CDR3 length: 15 residues. Germline V lookup: CDR1 SGHTA, CDR2 FQGNSA. V lost 5 bases and J 7 bases, leaving 20 bases between the germline ends. This CDR3 is CASSQGRPTSVGYTF. The CDR3 DNA is TGTGCCAGCAGCCAAGGACGCCCCACTTCTGTTGGCTACACCTTC.

This clone was observed once. The rearrangement links TRBV5-1 to TRBJ2-5; 8 bases are a match to TRBD2. Trimming at V came to 0 bases and at J to 1 base, leaving 8 bases not matched to a gene. Per the germline V gene, CDR1 is SGHRS and CDR2 is YFSETQ. The CDR3 spans 17 residues. CDR3 coding DNA: TGCGCCAGCAGCTTGGCCGGCGCGGGAGGCTTCCAAGAGACCCAGTACTTC. Its protein product is CASSLAGAGGFQETQYF. Complete variable domain (other parts from reference TRBV5-1 and TRBJ2-5): KAGVTQTPRYLIKTRGQQVTLSCSPISGHRSVSWYQQTPGQGLQFLFEYFSETQRNKGNFPGRFSGRQFSNSRSEMNVSTLELGDSALYLCASSLAGAGGFQETQYFGPGTRLLVL.

This clone was seen more than once but under ten times. The chain uses TRBV7-9 and TRBJ1-3; 8 bases are a match to TRBD1. With 4 bases clipped from V and 4 bases from J, the junction kept 3 bases outside the gene matches. The CDR3 is 14 residues long. Germline V gene lookup returns CDR1 SEHNR and CDR2 FQNEAQ (reference sequence). CDR3 bases: TGTGCCAGCAGCTCAGGGGGCGCCGGAAACACCATATATTTT. This sequence encodes CASSSGGAGNTIYF.

The chain recombines TRBV2 with TRBJ1-1, with 10 bases matching TRBD1. CDR3 size: 13 residues. Looked up from germline, CDR1 is SNHLY and CDR2 is FYNNEI. Trimming cost V 4 bases and J 10 bases; bases outside gene matches: 6. CDR3 DNA sequence: TGTGCCAGCAGTGCCGGGACAGGGGAGGGAGCTTTCTTT. Protein sequence: CASSAGTGEGAFF.

V is TRBV11-3 and J is TRBJ1-3; 10 nucleotides match TRBD1. The CDR3 runs to 15 residues. The junction had 4 bases not matched to a gene; V was cut back by 5 bases and J by 3 bases. Germline CDR1 is SGHNT and CDR2 is YENEEA. The CDR3 bases are TGTGCCAGCAGCCCGGGACAGGGGTATGGAAACACCATATATTTT. This gives the protein CASSPGQGYGNTIYF.

The chain couples TRBV27 to TRBJ2-3; no reliable D call. The V gene's germline CDR1 is MNHEY and CDR2 SMNVEV (reference sequence). CDR3 length equals 14 residues. The V and J ends lost 3 bases and 2 bases respectively, with 9 bases between them. The CDR3 loop is CASSFRRTTDTQYF. CDR3 DNA: TGTGCCAGCAGTTTTAGGCGGACCACAGATACGCAGTATTTT.

This sequence joins TRBV9 and TRBJ2-3; tentatively, D is TRBD2 (6 bases). Germline CDR1 reads SGDLS; CDR2 reads YYNGEE. The CDR3 contains 15 residues. The V gene lost 4 bases and the J gene lost 1 base, with 13 bases spanning the gap. CDR3 loop: CASSLGEVGTDTQYF. DNA of the CDR3: TGTGCCAGCAGCCTAGGGGAGGTGGGCACAGATACGCAGTATTTT. Combining the CDR3 with reference TRBV9 and TRBJ2-3 gives the whole variable domain DSGVTQTPKHLITATGQRVTLRCSPRSGDLSVYWYQQSLDQGLQFLIQYYNGEERAKGNILERFSAQQFPDLHSELNLSSLELGDSALYFCASSLGEVGTDTQYFGPGTRLTVL.

The chain combines TRBV11-2 with TRBJ2-3; 13 bases align to TRBD2. The CDR3 is 17 amino acids. V lost 0 bases and J lost 2; bases outside the gene matches: 2. Germline assignment: CDR1 SGHAT and CDR2 FQNNGV. The CDR3 is CASSLELAGGVTDTQYF. The CDR3 nucleotides are TGTGCCAGCAGCTTAGAACTAGCGGGGGGGGTCACAGATACGCAGTATTTT.

CDR3: CASSLGMVSGAGELFF. CDR3 in DNA: TGTGCCAGCAGCTTGGGTATGGTCAGCGGGGCCGGGGAGCTGTTTTTT. The V and J genes are TRBV9 and TRBJ2-2; the match to TRBD2 covers 7 bases. In germline, CDR1 is SGDLS, CDR2 YYNGEE. The length of the CDR3 is 16 residues. V shed 4 bases and J 6 bases; nucleotides not matched to a gene: 12.

The rearrangement joins TRBV28 to TRBJ2-7; D possibly corresponds to TRBD2 (7 bases). Trimming cost V 3 bases and J 5 bases, with 26 bases left between them. The CDR3 extends over 18 amino acids. CDR1 and CDR2 from the germline V gene are MDHEN and SYDVKM. CDR3 sequence: CASSFPLWGGRSSDEQYF. The CDR3 DNA reads TGTGCCAGCAGTTTCCCACTTTGGGGGGGGCGGTCTAGCGACGAGCAGTACTTC.

J is TRBJ2-7 and V is TRBV11-3; TRBD1 matches at 12 bases. The V and J ends lost 7 bases and 5 bases, in that order; junction bases with no gene match: 9. Per germline, CDR1 SGHNT and CDR2 YENEEA. This CDR3 contains 15 residues. The CDR3 region is CASTPGGQGANEQYF. DNA of the CDR3: TGTGCCAGCACCCCTGGGGGACAGGGGGCCAACGAGCAGTACTTC.

The J gene is TRBJ2-7, the V gene TRBV15, with D possibly TRBD2 on 6 matching bases. Germline values: CDR1 LNHNV, CDR2 YYDKDF (reference sequence). CDR3 length equals 15 residues. Trimming stripped 3 bases from V and 3 bases from J, with 15 bases between. The CDR3 nucleotides read TGTGCCACCAGCAGGGAGGGAAGTCTTAACTACGAGCAGTACTTC. Translated: CATSREGSLNYEQYF.

The gene calls are TRBV28 and TRBJ2-7; the D is unclear. Trimming took 1 base from V and 5 from J, leaving 9 bases between them. Germline-derived CDR1 and CDR2 are MDHEN and SYDVKM. The CDR3 spans 13 residues. The CDR3 nucleotides are TGTGCCAGCAGTTTATTAGGTCCTCACGAGCAGTACTTC. Residues: CASSLLGPHEQYF.

The chain recombines TRBV19 with TRBJ2-3; 7 bases are a match to TRBD1. This CDR3 contains 15 residues. V was pared by 4 bases and J by 2 bases, with 6 bases of the junction left unmatched. The V gene's germline CDR1 is LNHDA and CDR2 SQIVND (reference sequence). The CDR3 DNA sequence: TGTGCCAGTAGTACGAGGGACAGATCCACAGATACGCAGTATTTT. Its protein is CASSTRDRSTDTQYF.

In this sample, this clone is medium-sized. The chain uses TRBV4-1 and TRBJ2-2; possibly TRBD1 for D (6 bases). The CDR3 is 16 residues long. Germline V gives CDR1 MGHRA, CDR2 YSYEKL. The V end was cut by 2 bases, the J end by 4 bases, with 14 bases between. DNA of the CDR3: TGCGCCAGCAGCCAATTGGGGCAGGGGCTCACCGGGGAGCTGTTTTTT. Translated, it gives CASSQLGQGLTGELFF.

The chain combines TRBV21-1 with TRBJ2-1. TRBV21-1 is a listed pseudogene. The CDR3 loop spans 18 amino acids. The CDR3 nucleotides read TGTGCCAGCAGCAAAGTAGGCTGGCGCAGGCTTCCTAGGAATGAGCAGTTCTTC. Its protein product is CASSKVGWRRLPRNEQFF.

The rearrangement joins TRBV5-5 to TRBJ1-4, with 10 bases fitting TRBD1. V was pared by 4 bases and J by 7 bases, with 13 bases of the junction left unmatched. The CDR3 extends over 17 amino acids. The germline V gene encodes CDR1 SGHKS and CDR2 YYEKEE (reference sequence). The CDR3 DNA reads as TGTGCCAGCAGCCCTCCCTCCGGGACAGGGGTGGGTGAAAAACTGTTTTTT. Encoded protein: CASSPPSGTGVGEKLFF.

The V and J genes are TRBV5-4 and TRBJ2-3; 7 positions agree with TRBD1. This CDR3 spans 16 amino acids. CDR1 is SGHNT and CDR2 is YYREEE in the germline V gene (reference sequence). The V and J ends lost 3 bases and 0 bases, in that order; junction bases with no gene match: 7. This CDR3 reads CASSSGGQESTDTQYF. CDR3 sequence (DNA): TGTGCCAGCAGCTCGGGCGGACAGGAAAGCACAGATACGCAGTATTTT.